This is a list of T cell receptor beta chains from one sample in a study of blood T cells in healthy people across ages. TCRdb fed the 5' RACE reads into MiXCR, producing one record per CDR3 protein. The sample lists some 1.1 million distinct CDR3 sequences; more than 30% were seen once. The sequenced sample was blood. Receptors originate from a man aged 18-30 years in good health. Each CDR3 is given with its conserved first and last residue. D genes are given only for firm matches. Clone size is given for some rows only: seen once, a few or many times, or a class if the clone is expanded.

V gene	clone size	D gene	J gene	CDR3 protein	CDR3 DNA
TRBV7-3	few	TRBD1	TRBJ1-2	CASSPQPRTGAANYGYTF	TGTGCCAGCAGCCCTCAACCCCGGACAGGGGCCGCTAACTATGGCTACACCTTC
TRBV12-3/TRBV12-4	.	.	TRBJ2-1	CASSYLGQEQFF	TGTGCCAGCAGCTACCTAGGACAGGAGCAGTTCTTC
TRBV5-1	.	TRBD1	TRBJ1-4	CVSSLGQTNEKLFF	TGCGTCAGCAGCTTGGGACAGACCAATGAAAAACTGTTTTTT
TRBV4-3	.	.	TRBJ1-1	CASSQDRVRGTEAFF	TGCGCCAGCAGCCAAGATAGAGTGAGAGGCACTGAAGCTTTCTTT
TRBV4-3	few	.	TRBJ2-1	CASSQATASSYNEQFF	TGCGCCAGCAGCCAAGCAACAGCCAGCTCCTACAATGAGCAGTTCTTC
TRBV4-2	.	TRBD2	TRBJ2-7	CASSQDTSGADEQYF	TGTGCCAGCAGCCAAGATACTAGCGGGGCCGACGAGCAGTACTTC
TRBV9	few	TRBD2	TRBJ2-3	CASSPRVAGTTDTQYF	TGTGCCAGCAGCCCCCGGGTAGCGGGGACCACAGATACGCAGTATTTT
TRBV3-1	.	.	TRBJ1-1	CASSQDHTAGEAFF	TGTGCCAGCAGCCAAGACCATACAGCGGGTGAAGCTTTCTTT
TRBV9	few	TRBD1	TRBJ2-5	CASSSRQGYGETQYF	TGTGCTAGCAGCTCACGACAGGGTTATGGGGAGACCCAGTACTTC
TRBV27	.	.	TRBJ1-3	CASSAGKGVRGNTIYF	TGTGCCAGCAGTGCTGGTAAGGGGGTGAGAGGAAACACCATATATTTT
TRBV12-3/TRBV12-4	.	TRBD2	TRBJ2-2	CAIPTSGNTGELFF	TGTGCCATTCCGACTAGCGGGAACACCGGGGAGCTGTTTTTT
TRBV5-6	.	.	TRBJ2-5	CASSLEGSGRSQETQYF	TGTGCCAGCAGCTTGGAAGGTTCTGGGCGCTCCCAAGAGACCCAGTACTTC
TRBV12-3/TRBV12-4	.	.	TRBJ2-7	CASSWGTSCEQYF	TGTGCCAGCAGCTGGGGCACTTCCTGCGAGCAGTACTTC
TRBV25-1	.	.	TRBJ1-1	CASRTAGTENTEAFF	TGTGCCAGCAGAACGGCCGGGACGGAGAACACTGAAGCTTTCTTT